One sample yielded the 19 T cell receptor beta chains listed below, sequenced in a study of T cell responses to AZD1222 COVID-19 vaccine. The assay was immunoSEQ multiplex PCR, and TCRdb's table has in-frame clones only and misses some. The repertoire holds tens of thousands of clones, with around 91% as singletons. This sample comprised peripheral blood, obtained 28 days after the second AZD1222 dose. The receptor source for this set is an adult who received the AZD1222 COVID-19 vaccine.

The chain has TRBV13 and TRBJ1-2, with a possible D match to TRBD1 (5 bases). Germline V CDR1 and CDR2: PRHDT, FYEKMQ (reference sequence). Trimming cost V 4 bases and J 0 bases, with 18 bases left between them. This CDR3 is 17 amino acids long. The CDR3 here is CASSSQPGQTANYGYTF. CDR3 nucleotide sequence: TGTGCCAGCAGCTCCCAACCAGGGCAAACCGCTAACTATGGCTACACCTTC.

This clone showed up just a few times. The chain links TRBV3-1 (or the pseudogene TRBV3-2) to TRBJ2-2, with unresolved D. This CDR3 comprises 15 residues. The germline V gene encodes CDR1 LGHDT and CDR2 YNNKEL (reference sequence). Deletions cut 4 bases from V and 5 bases from J, with 14 bases between. The CDR3: CASSRNELRTGELFF. In DNA, the CDR3 is TGTGCCAGCAGCCGTAATGAGCTCCGGACCGGGGAGCTGTTTTTT.

This sequence joins TRBV6-1 and TRBJ1-6, with D perhaps matching TRBD1 (5 bases). The CDR3 covers 15 residues. V lost 7 bases, J lost 6 bases, and 16 bases lay in between. Germline CDR1 MNHNS, CDR2 SASEGT. CDR3 nucleotides: TGTGCCAGCACCACGAGGGGTATCGGTAATTCACCCCTCCACTTT. This encodes CASTTRGIGNSPLHF.

The count of this clone is one. The chain joins TRBV4-2 to TRBJ1-6; D call uncertain. Deletions cut 0 bases from V and 6 bases from J, with 9 bases between. Germline V gives CDR1 LGHNA, CDR2 YNFKEQ. The CDR3 loop spans 15 amino acids. CDR3 nucleotide sequence: TGTGCCAGCAGCCAAGATAGGGTTGGTAATTCACCCCTCCACTTT. Protein: CASSQDRVGNSPLHF.

The chain is built from TRBV6-2 or TRBV6-3 and TRBJ1-2, with 8 bases lining up with TRBD1. V shed 2 bases and J 7 bases; nucleotides not matched to a gene: 9. This CDR3 contains 15 residues. Germline values: CDR1 MNHEY, CDR2 SVGEGT. The CDR3 sequence: CASSYVGGQGAGYTF. CDR3 nucleotide sequence: TGTGCCAGCAGTTACGTCGGTGGGCAGGGGGCTGGCTACACCTTC.

In its sample, this clone was seen once. V gene TRBV10-3 combines with J gene TRBJ2-1; TRBD2 is a possible D gene (5 bases). There are 12 residues in the CDR3. Germline V lookup: CDR1 ENHRY, CDR2 SYGVKD. V was clipped by 6 bases and J by 5 bases, with 8 bases between them. CDR3 nucleotide sequence: TGTGCCATCAGCTGGACTGACAATGAGCAGTTCTTC. It specifies CAISWTDNEQFF.

This chain joins TRBV6-2 or TRBV6-3 and TRBJ1-2, with D maybe TRBD1 (6 bases). This CDR3 has 18 residues. From germline, CDR1 is MNHEY and CDR2 SVGEGT. V was shortened by 4 bases and J by 5 bases, with 26 bases between the two germline ends. The CDR3 loop is CASSFDRTHPYTLYGYTF. Written as DNA, the CDR3 is TGTGCCAGCAGTTTCGACAGGACCCACCCTTACACCCTTTATGGCTACACCTTC.

The chain has TRBV18 and TRBJ1-2, with D possibly matching TRBD1 (5 bases). The CDR3 has 15 residues. Trimming took 4 bases from V and 4 from J, leaving 16 bases between them. From germline, CDR1 is KGHSH and CDR2 LQKENI. CDR3 coding DNA: TGTGCCAGCTCACGGAAAGATGGCGGGACCTATGGCTACACCTTC. Protein: CASSRKDGGTYGYTF.

This chain links TRBV9 with TRBJ1-3; a possible D gene is TRBD1 (5 bases). Germline CDR1 reads SGDLS; CDR2 reads YYNGEE. CDR3 length: 16 amino acids. V was clipped by 4 bases and J by 0 bases, with 14 bases between them. The CDR3 DNA reads TGTGCCAGCAGCAGACTAGGGGATAGCTCTGGAAACACCATATATTTT. The encoded protein is CASSRLGDSSGNTIYF.

CDR3 nucleotides: TGTGCCAGCAGCCCCACTGGACTTGGGGGTTCCTCTGGAAACACCATATATTTT. This codes for CASSPTGLGGSSGNTIYF. V and J are TRBV3-1 (or the pseudogene TRBV3-2) and TRBJ1-3; the D gene is possibly TRBD1 (5 bases). Trimming left V 4 bases short and J 0 bases short, with 19 bases between. The CDR3 runs 18 residues. Germline CDR1 is LGHDT and CDR2 is YNNKEL (reference sequence).

The chain joins TRBV10-3 to TRBJ2-1, with 9 bases lining up with TRBD1. Germline V gene sequence: CDR1 ENHRY, CDR2 SYGVKD. Trimming removed 5 bases from V and 5 bases from J; junction bases left unmatched: 13. CDR3 length: 17 residues. CDR3 nucleotides: TGTGCCATCAGTCCGGTAGGGAGGGGACAGGGTGACAATGAGCAGTTCTTC. Its translation is CAISPVGRGQGDNEQFF.

The rearrangement uses TRBV2 and TRBJ1-2; D not resolved. V lost 5 bases and J 2 bases, leaving 9 bases between the germline ends. This CDR3 spans 13 amino acids. From germline, CDR1 is SNHLY and CDR2 FYNNEI. The CDR3, as DNA: TGTGCCAGCAGTCTGGTACAGAACTATGGCTACACCTTC. It specifies CASSLVQNYGYTF.

The V and J genes are TRBV5-4 and TRBJ2-1; no clear D. Per germline, CDR1 SGHNT and CDR2 YYREEE (reference sequence). The CDR3 is 11 residues long. Deletions cut 0 bases from V and 10 bases from J, with 5 bases between. The CDR3 bases are TGTGCCAGCAGCTTGGGACCCGAGCAGTTCTTC. Its translation is CASSLGPEQFF. The variable domain in full, completed from reference TRBV5-4 and TRBJ2-1, reads ETGVTQSPTHLIKTRGQQVTLRCSSQSGHNTVSWYQQALGQGPQFIFQYYREEENGRGNFPPRFSGLQFPNYSSELNVNALELDDSALYLCASSLGPEQFFGPGTRLTVL.

The genes are TRBV7-8 and TRBJ2-2, with 14 bases identical to TRBD2. CDR3 length: 20 amino acids. Germline CDR1 SGHVS, CDR2 FQNEAQ. The trim removed 4 bases at V and 0 bases at J, leaving 10 bases unmatched. The CDR3 nucleotides read TGTGCCAGCAGCTCCTATCCCGGGACTAGCGGGGGATCGAACACCGGGGAGCTGTTTTTT. Protein: CASSSYPGTSGGSNTGELFF.

This clone was detected once. V usage is TRBV5-1 and J usage is TRBJ1-6; D is possibly TRBD1 (6 bases). Deletions cut 5 bases from V and 9 bases from J, with 12 bases between. Germline CDR1 SGHRS, CDR2 YFSETQ. This CDR3 has 13 residues. CDR3 loop: CASRQGLGSPLHF. As DNA, the CDR3 is TGCGCCAGCAGGCAGGGGTTGGGTTCACCCCTCCACTTT.

The chain combines TRBV6-2 or TRBV6-3 with TRBJ1-5, with no clear D. V lost 3 bases, J lost 3 bases, and 9 bases lay in between. Germline loops: CDR1 MNHEY, CDR2 SVGEGT. The CDR3 extends over 14 amino acids. In DNA form, the CDR3 reads TGTGCCAGCAGTTATTCGGTCCTCAATCAGCCCCAGCATTTT. It specifies CASSYSVLNQPQHF.

The chain combines TRBV19 with TRBJ1-1; maybe TRBD1 (5 bases). Looked up from germline, CDR1 is LNHDA and CDR2 is SQIVND (reference sequence). Trimming left V 8 bases short and J 5 bases short, with 21 bases between. The length of the CDR3 is 15 residues. CDR3 sequence: CASSRQGPSRTEAFF. The CDR3 coding sequence is TGTGCCAGTTCTCGGCAGGGCCCCTCGAGAACTGAAGCTTTCTTT.

The CDR3 loop is CASRTEFGNQPQHF. In DNA, the CDR3 is TGTGCCAGCAGAACCGAATTTGGCAATCAGCCCCAGCATTTT. The V and J genes are TRBV6-5 and TRBJ1-5, with unresolved D. The CDR3 contains 14 residues. Germline V gene lookup returns CDR1 MNHEY and CDR2 SVGAGI. V was pared by 6 bases and J by 2 bases, with 11 bases between.

The chain couples TRBV14 to TRBJ2-6, with unresolved D. Germline loops: CDR1 SGHDN, CDR2 FVKESK. V was clipped by 4 bases and J by 2 bases, with 12 bases between them. This CDR3 spans 16 amino acids. The CDR3 DNA reads as TGTGCCAGCAGCCCCCCCCTTGGGGCTGGGGCCAACGTCCTGACTTTC. Protein: CASSPPLGAGANVLTF.